The rows below give T cell receptor beta chains drawn from one sample of a study of CD8 T cells in ankylosing spondylitis. TCRdb fed the 5' RACE reads into MiXCR, producing one record per CDR3 protein. The repertoire consists of around 490,000 distinct CDR3 sequences, with roughly 5.3% occurring once and the leading ten covering roughly 3.2%. The sample was blood, either unsorted or a sorted T cell fraction (not recorded which). These receptors all stem from a male donor with ankylosing spondylitis. Each CDR3 is given with its conserved first and last residue. The order of the fields is V gene, J gene, clone size, D gene, CDR3 protein, CDR3 DNA. D genes are given only for firm matches. Size is stated for part of the rows, as once, few or many counts, or as a class when the clone is expanded.

v_gene: TRBV7-2
j_gene: TRBJ2-7
abundance: many
d_gene: TRBD2
CDR3aa: CASNTGGAGGYEQYF
CDR3nt: TGTGCCAGCAACACGGGGGGAGCGGGAGGCTACGAGCAGTACTTC

v_gene: TRBV19
j_gene: TRBJ2-7
abundance: .
d_gene: .
CDR3aa: CASSSIGQPIYEQYF
CDR3nt: TGTGCCAGTAGCAGCATAGGACAGCCCATCTACGAGCAGTACTTC

v_gene: TRBV11-2
j_gene: TRBJ2-1
abundance: many
d_gene: TRBD1
CDR3aa: CASIHRGSSYNEQFF
CDR3nt: TGTGCCAGCATCCACAGGGGGAGCTCCTACAATGAGCAGTTCTTC

v_gene: TRBV18
j_gene: TRBJ2-5
abundance: many
d_gene: TRBD2
CDR3aa: CASSPGLAGPETQYF
CDR3nt: TGTGCCAGCTCACCTGGACTAGCGGGCCCCGAGACCCAGTACTTC

v_gene: TRBV19
j_gene: TRBJ1-4
abundance: few
d_gene: .
CDR3aa: CASSITATNEKLFF
CDR3nt: TGTGCCAGTAGTATAACTGCAACTAATGAAAAACTGTTTTTT

v_gene: TRBV7-2
j_gene: TRBJ2-7
abundance: .
d_gene: .
CDR3aa: CASSLGAAFYEQYF
CDR3nt: TGTGCCAGCAGCTTAGGTGCGGCCTTCTACGAGCAGTACTTC

v_gene: TRBV18
j_gene: TRBJ2-4
abundance: .
d_gene: TRBD2
CDR3aa: CASSRGENIQYF
CDR3nt: TGTGCCAGCTCCCGGGGGGAAAACATTCAGTACTTC

v_gene: TRBV28
j_gene: TRBJ1-5
abundance: .
d_gene: .
CDR3aa: CASSPQGKTQPQHF
CDR3nt: TGTGCCAGCAGTCCACAGGGTAAGACTCAGCCCCAGCATTTT

v_gene: TRBV7-2
j_gene: TRBJ2-7
abundance: many
d_gene: .
CDR3aa: CASSLGRGLVPYEQYF
CDR3nt: TGTGCCAGCAGCTTAGGTCGGGGGCTAGTTCCGTACGAGCAGTACTTC

v_gene: TRBV19
j_gene: TRBJ2-1
abundance: .
d_gene: TRBD2
CDR3aa: CASSVLAGGSSEQFF
CDR3nt: TGTGCCAGTTCGGTACTAGCGGGGGGATCATCTGAGCAGTTCTTC

v_gene: TRBV20-1
j_gene: TRBJ1-5
abundance: many
d_gene: .
CDR3aa: CSARRAGNSNQPQHF
CDR3nt: TGCAGTGCTAGGAGGGCAGGGAATAGCAATCAGCCCCAGCATTTT

v_gene: TRBV20-1
j_gene: TRBJ1-5
abundance: many
d_gene: TRBD1
CDR3aa: CSTQGAQQPQHF
CDR3nt: TGCAGTACCCAGGGGGCTCAGCAGCCCCAGCATTTT

v_gene: TRBV29-1
j_gene: TRBJ2-1
abundance: many
d_gene: .
CDR3aa: CSVGTGLDEQFF
CDR3nt: TGCAGCGTAGGAACAGGGTTGGATGAGCAGTTCTTC

v_gene: TRBV6-5
j_gene: TRBJ2-5
abundance: many
d_gene: TRBD1
CDR3aa: CASSYSPSRDSQETQYF
CDR3nt: TGTGCCAGCAGTTACTCACCGTCTCGGGACAGCCAAGAGACCCAGTACTTC

v_gene: TRBV5-5
j_gene: TRBJ1-1
abundance: .
d_gene: .
CDR3aa: CASSSGRWAEAFF
CDR3nt: TGTGCCAGCAGCTCCGGGCGGTGGGCTGAAGCTTTCTTT

v_gene: TRBV24-1
j_gene: TRBJ1-5
abundance: many
d_gene: TRBD1
CDR3aa: CATSRGQGVGNQPQHF
CDR3nt: TGTGCCACCAGTCGAGGACAGGGAGTAGGGAATCAGCCCCAGCATTTT

v_gene: TRBV20-1
j_gene: TRBJ2-7
abundance: few
d_gene: TRBD2
CDR3aa: CSASHPSSGGDEQYF
CDR3nt: TGCAGTGCTTCTCACCCCTCTAGCGGGGGGGACGAGCAGTACTTC

v_gene: TRBV7-3
j_gene: TRBJ2-1
abundance: many
d_gene: TRBD2
CDR3aa: CASSLEGLAVNEQFF
CDR3nt: TGTGCCAGCAGCTTAGAGGGACTAGCAGTCAATGAGCAGTTCTTC

v_gene: TRBV6-1
j_gene: TRBJ2-5
abundance: many
d_gene: .
CDR3aa: CASSDLLADQETQYF
CDR3nt: TGTGCCAGCAGTGATCTTTTAGCGGACCAAGAGACCCAGTACTTC

v_gene: TRBV6-2/TRBV6-3
j_gene: TRBJ1-1
abundance: many
d_gene: TRBD1
CDR3aa: CACYRGRRTEAFF
CDR3nt: TGTGCCTGCTACAGGGGGCGTCGGACTGAAGCTTTCTTT

v_gene: TRBV7-2
j_gene: TRBJ2-4
abundance: many
d_gene: TRBD2
CDR3aa: CASSLVWAGENIQYF
CDR3nt: TGTGCCAGCAGCTTAGTATGGGCGGGGGAAAACATTCAGTACTTC

v_gene: TRBV7-8
j_gene: TRBJ1-1
abundance: many
d_gene: .
CDR3aa: CASSESSVQTFEAFF
CDR3nt: TGTGCCAGCAGCGAATCTAGCGTGCAGACCTTTGAAGCTTTCTTT

v_gene: TRBV29-1
j_gene: TRBJ2-5
abundance: .
d_gene: TRBD2
CDR3aa: CSSRWGQRGGETQYF
CDR3nt: TGCAGCTCCAGATGGGGACAGCGGGGGGGAGAGACCCAGTACTTC

v_gene: TRBV5-1
j_gene: TRBJ1-1
abundance: many
d_gene: TRBD1
CDR3aa: CASRSRGAPGNTEAFF
CDR3nt: TGCGCCAGTAGGAGCAGGGGGGCCCCGGGGAACACTGAAGCTTTCTTT

v_gene: TRBV6-2/TRBV6-3
j_gene: TRBJ1-1
abundance: many
d_gene: .
CDR3aa: CASSYSRAEMNTEAFF
CDR3nt: TGTGCCAGCAGTTACTCGAGGGCGGAGATGAACACTGAAGCTTTCTTT

v_gene: TRBV27
j_gene: TRBJ2-7
abundance: many
d_gene: TRBD1
CDR3aa: CASRDRGREQYF
CDR3nt: TGTGCCAGCCGGGACAGGGGGCGCGAGCAGTACTTC

v_gene: TRBV11-1
j_gene: TRBJ2-1
abundance: many
d_gene: TRBD2
CDR3aa: CASSPRGVAGVHEQFF
CDR3nt: TGTGCCAGCAGCCCCCGAGGGGTAGCGGGGGTTCATGAGCAGTTCTTC

v_gene: TRBV7-9
j_gene: TRBJ1-2
abundance: many
d_gene: TRBD1
CDR3aa: CASSSPGQADF
CDR3nt: TGTGCCAGCAGCTCGCCGGGACAGGCGGACTTC

v_gene: TRBV28
j_gene: TRBJ1-1
abundance: many
d_gene: TRBD1
CDR3aa: CASSFAYRGDMNTEAFF
CDR3nt: TGTGCCAGCAGTTTTGCCTACAGGGGAGACATGAACACTGAAGCTTTCTTT

v_gene: TRBV3-1
j_gene: TRBJ2-4
abundance: .
d_gene: .
CDR3aa: CASSQRDPIDIQYF
CDR3nt: TGTGCCAGCAGCCAGCGGGACCCAATCGACATTCAGTACTTC

v_gene: TRBV20-1
j_gene: TRBJ1-4
abundance: many
d_gene: .
CDR3aa: CSARDNGRDYEKLFF
CDR3nt: TGCAGTGCTAGAGATAACGGCAGAGATTATGAAAAACTGTTTTTT

v_gene: TRBV7-8
j_gene: TRBJ1-5
abundance: many
d_gene: TRBD1
CDR3aa: CASSYGQGRQPQHF
CDR3nt: TGTGCCAGCAGTTACGGACAGGGCCGGCAGCCCCAGCATTTT

v_gene: TRBV5-1
j_gene: TRBJ2-7
abundance: many
d_gene: TRBD1
CDR3aa: CASSSTGARPSYEQYF
CDR3nt: TGCGCCAGCAGCTCCACAGGGGCACGACCGTCCTACGAGCAGTACTTC

v_gene: TRBV20-1
j_gene: TRBJ2-7
abundance: .
d_gene: TRBD2
CDR3aa: CSARETSGGSSYEQYF
CDR3nt: TGCAGTGCTAGAGAGACTAGCGGGGGGTCCTCCTACGAGCAGTACTTC

v_gene: TRBV5-6
j_gene: TRBJ2-7
abundance: .
d_gene: .
CDR3aa: CASSLRTWDYEQYF
CDR3nt: TGTGCCAGCAGCTTGAGGACCTGGGACTACGAGCAGTACTTC